A single T cell receptor beta chain is shown here with its context. No antigen is known for it. The single heparinised draw taken from each donor contained about 110 mL of blood on average. This entry comes from a study of beta chain features in type 1 diabetes. The wider study: Cells sorted and examined across all samples totaled roughly 100,000,000. Study outcomes and limitations: Naive, central memory and regulatory TCRB repertoires appeared more similar among patients than healthy donors. For Type 1 diabetes patients, all four CD4+ subsets carried TCRB CDR3s that were moderately but significantly shorter.

The authors reverse transcribed all of the isolated RNA, so sequencing captured expressed TCRB transcripts. Assay used: immunoSEQ multiplex PCR; TCRdb lists only in-frame clones, some missing. This sample has over 120,000 clones; around an eighth occur once, and the top ten carry under 1.5%. With V trimmed by 10 bases and J by 5 bases, 17 bases remained unmatched. Per germline, CDR1 SGHTA and CDR2 FQGNSA. This CDR3 comprises 16 residues. This clonotype originated in a man between 18 and 29 years old with type 1 diabetes. The sequencing input was central memory CD4+ T cells from blood. J is TRBJ2-5 and V is TRBV7-2; TRBD2 aligns across 9 bases. CDR3 protein: CAIRTGGAGGRETQYF. The DNA of the CDR3 is TGTGCCATCAGGACCGGTGGAGCGGGGGGTAGGGAGACCCAGTACTTC.